This TCR beta chain originates from a study of radiation and T cells in renal cell carcinoma. Study-wide findings and caveats: Without pretreatment biopsies, baseline tumor clonotype presence was undetermined.

Data came from immunoSEQ multiplex PCR; TCRdb stores just in-frame clones and leaves some out. The profile covers 40,000 to 60,000 clones, with approximately 83% appearing a single time and 25% to 35% taken by the ten largest. Points on this clone: The antigen is unknown.

With 5 bases clipped from V and 6 bases from J, the junction kept 6 bases outside the gene matches. Germline CDR1 reads SGHDT; CDR2 reads YYEEEE. CDR3 length equals 16 residues. As to time point: baseline pretreatment blood. As to treatment: 15 Gy SBRT to primary tumor, nephrectomy 4 weeks later. After SBRT, blood was collected at 2 and 4 weeks, plus baseline. This sequence originates from a woman in her seventies with renal cell carcinoma. The V and J genes are TRBV5-6 and TRBJ2-3, with TRBD2 matching over 16 bases. The sample was blood, taken from a patient whose treatment included radiotherapy and nephrectomy. The CDR3: CASRWGLAGGPDTQYF. Written as DNA, the CDR3 is TGTGCCAGCAGATGGGGACTAGCGGGAGGGCCGGATACGCAGTATTTT.